One and the same sample provided the 15 T cell receptor beta chains below, sequenced in a study of blood T cell repertoires in COVID-19 (dated by TCRdb to 2018 to 2020). Preparation of the library involved the immunoSEQ multiplex PCR assay. What TCRdb holds here is the immuneACCESS table cut down to in-frame rearrangements. Part of the clones is not present; checked against another copy, under half of the missing clones reflect an unresolved V gene, and the others are unexplained. This sample is represented by 52,000 or so clones; about 83% of them were singletons. The ten most abundant clones make up around 15% of the sample. What was sequenced was peripheral blood. These TCRs come from a man aged 35 to 55 with acute or convalescent COVID-19.

This chain uses TRBV11-2 with TRBJ2-2; tentatively, D is TRBD1 (6 bases). Trimming left V 5 bases short and J 0 bases short, with 10 bases between. The CDR3 loop spans 15 amino acids. Germline CDR1 SGHAT, CDR2 FQNNGV. The CDR3 DNA reads as TGTGCCAGCAGCCGAGGACAGCCGAACACCGGGGAGCTGTTTTTT. Its translation: CASSRGQPNTGELFF.

This sequence joins TRBV5-5 and TRBJ1-5; no definite D call. The CDR3 contains 12 residues. Germline values: CDR1 SGHKS, CDR2 YYEKEE (reference sequence). V lost 4 bases and J 9 bases, leaving 11 bases between the germline ends. CDR3 amino acids: CASSLVAGPQHF. CDR3 nucleotide sequence: TGTGCCAGCAGCCTTGTGGCAGGGCCCCAGCATTTT.

V and J are TRBV5-1 and TRBJ1-1; a weak D match, TRBD1 (5 bases). The CDR3 runs 15 residues. V lost 4 bases and J 0 bases, leaving 13 bases between the germline ends. In germline, CDR1 is SGHRS, CDR2 YFSETQ. CDR3: CASSKDSNMNTEAFF. CDR3 bases: TGCGCCAGCAGCAAAGACAGTAACATGAACACTGAAGCTTTCTTT.

This sequence joins TRBV28 and TRBJ1-5; maybe TRBD1 (5 bases). Germline CDR1 and CDR2: MDHEN and SYDVKM. The CDR3 contains 13 residues. Trimming cost V 3 bases and J 7 bases, with 10 bases left between them. The CDR3 DNA reads TGTGCCAGCAGTTTGAACAGGCGCCAGCCCCAGCATTTT. Amino acids: CASSLNRRQPQHF.

This chain uses TRBV5-6 with TRBJ1-1; D possibly corresponds to TRBD1 (5 bases). The CDR3 has 16 residues. V dropped 0 bases and J dropped 0 bases, with 12 bases sitting between them. Germline values: CDR1 SGHDT, CDR2 YYEEEE. The CDR3 region has the DNA TGTGCCAGCAGCTTGGCGCGGACACACATGAACACTGAAGCTTTCTTT. It is translated as CASSLARTHMNTEAFF.

In this sample, this clone turned up a few times. This chain joins TRBV10-2 and TRBJ1-4, with unresolved D. The germline gives CDR1 WSHSY, CDR2 SAAADI. V was clipped by 3 bases and J by 6 bases, with 17 bases between them. The length of the CDR3 is 16 residues. CDR3 region: CASSDTFSKGDEKLFF. CDR3 DNA sequence: TGCGCCAGCAGTGACACCTTCAGCAAGGGAGATGAAAAACTGTTTTTT.

The V and J genes are TRBV6-5 and TRBJ1-6; no clear D. Per germline, CDR1 MNHEY and CDR2 SVGAGI. Trimming shortened V by 7 bases and J by 8 bases, and 15 bases separated the two germline ends. The CDR3 is 14 residues long. CDR3 in DNA: TGTGCCAGCACCGAGGCCCTGAGGGATTCACCCCTCCACTTT. Protein: CASTEALRDSPLHF.

This rearrangement joins TRBV6-6 to TRBJ2-7; possibly TRBD1 for D (6 bases). The CDR3 contains 14 residues. Trimming stripped 2 bases from V and 5 bases from J, with 13 bases between. Germline loops: CDR1 MNHNY, CDR2 SVGAGI (reference sequence). The CDR3 nucleotides are TGTGCCAGCAGTTACGGTTCAGGGACAAACGAGCAGTACGTC. Its translation: CASSYGSGTNEQYV.

This chain links TRBV7-2 with TRBJ2-1; 15 bases line up with TRBD2. V trimming: 0 bases; J trimming: 7 bases; junction bases outside the gene matches: 16. CDR1 and CDR2 from the germline V gene are SGHTA and FQGNSA. The CDR3 covers 21 residues. This CDR3 is CASSLAVPGLAGGLLRNEQFF. In DNA form, the CDR3 reads TGTGCCAGCAGCTTAGCTGTCCCGGGACTAGCGGGGGGATTACTTCGGAATGAGCAGTTCTTC.

The rearrangement joins TRBV5-1 to TRBJ1-6; a possible D gene is TRBD1 (5 bases). This CDR3 region has 13 residues. CDR1 is SGHRS, CDR2 YFSETQ, per germline. V was trimmed by 6 bases and J by 7 bases, leaving 11 bases between them. The CDR3 reads CASKGPENSPLHF. CDR3 nucleotide sequence: TGCGCCAGCAAGGGGCCGGAGAATTCACCCCTCCACTTT.

The chain recombines TRBV5-1 with TRBJ2-7, with 7 bases aligning to TRBD1. Trimming removed 3 bases from V and 3 bases from J; junction bases left unmatched: 3. The CDR3 extends over 13 amino acids. Germline lookup yields CDR1 SGHRS and CDR2 YFSETQ. The CDR3: CASSWDSNYEQYF. The CDR3, as DNA: TGCGCCAGCAGCTGGGACAGTAACTACGAGCAGTACTTC. The full variable domain, in which reference TRBV5-1 and TRBJ2-7 provide the parts outside the CDR3, is KAGVTQTPRYLIKTRGQQVTLSCSPISGHRSVSWYQQTPGQGLQFLFEYFSETQRNKGNFPGRFSGRQFSNSRSEMNVSTLELGDSALYLCASSWDSNYEQYFGPGTRLTVT.

The V call is TRBV5-5, the J call TRBJ2-5; no clear D gene. CDR3 length equals 14 residues. The germline V gene has CDR1 SGHKS and CDR2 YYEKEE (reference sequence). V was clipped by 2 bases and J by 2 bases, with 10 bases between them. The CDR3 loop reads CASSFPSAQETQYF. In nucleotides, the CDR3 is TGTGCCAGCAGCTTTCCGAGCGCTCAAGAGACCCAGTACTTC. Drawing the rest from reference TRBV5-5 and TRBJ2-5, the complete variable domain is DAGVTQSPTHLIKTRGQQVTLRCSPISGHKSVSWYQQVLGQGPQFIFQYYEKEERGRGNFPDRFSARQFPNYSSELNVNALLLGDSALYLCASSFPSAQETQYFGPGTRLLVL.

This sequence joins TRBV27 and TRBJ1-1; D gene uncertain. Looked up from germline, CDR1 is MNHEY and CDR2 is SMNVEV (reference sequence). Trimming left V 2 bases short and J 1 base short, with 8 bases between. The CDR3 loop spans 14 amino acids. The CDR3 protein is CASSLLGGNTEAFF. CDR3 in DNA: TGTGCCAGCAGTTTACTAGGAGGGAACACTGAAGCTTTCTTT.

A remark on this clone: A junction end diverges from the germline sequence, so it may reflect a read error. The chain uses TRBV3-1 (or the pseudogene TRBV3-2) and TRBJ1-6; D is uncertain. The CDR3 extends over 15 amino acids. CDR1 and CDR2 (germline): LGHDT, YNNKEL (reference sequence). The CDR3 nucleotides read TGTGCCAGCAGCCGCTCGGACTCCTTTAATTCACCCCTCCACTTT. Its protein is CASSRSDSFNSPLHF.

This sequence joins TRBV10-1 and TRBJ1-2, with D perhaps matching TRBD1 (6 bases). CDR3 length: 16 residues. Germline lookup yields CDR1 WNHNN and CDR2 SYGVQD (reference sequence). V lost 7 bases and J lost 4, with 22 bases in between. CDR3 protein: CASNGPLRGIGYGYTF. CDR3 nucleotides: TGCGCCAGCAATGGGCCCCTGAGGGGGATAGGCTATGGCTACACCTTC.